This is a list of T cell receptor beta chains from one sample in a study of T cells in localized non-small cell lung cancer. Produced via immunoSEQ multiplex PCR; TCRdb's table is partial and in-frame only. The sample consists of about 4,400 clones, about 34% of them appearing once. Sequencing was performed on lung tumor tissue, taken before any cancer treatment. The receptors were gathered from a man aged 40-75 years with stage II squamous cell lung carcinoma. Each CDR3 is given with its conserved first and last residue. D genes are given only for firm matches. Clone sizes are given selectively: once, few, many, or a class where the clone is expanded.

j_call v_call clone_size d_call cdr3_aa cdr3_nt
TRBJ2-1 TRBV19 few TRBD2 CASTSLAGANNEQFF TGTGCCAGTACCTCCCTAGCGGGAGCAAACAATGAGCAGTTCTTC
TRBJ1-2 TRBV27 few . CASSLKPGAGYTF TGTGCCAGCAGTTTAAAGCCAGGGGCTGGCTACACCTTC
TRBJ1-2 TRBV6-8 medium-sized TRBD1 CASSYRDSYGYTF TGTGCCAGCAGTTACAGGGACAGCTATGGCTACACCTTC
TRBJ1-1 TRBV29-1 few TRBD1 CSVGPGTVVTEAFF TGCAGCGTTGGTCCCGGGACAGTTGTGACTGAAGCTTTCTTT
TRBJ2-1 TRBV29-1 . TRBD2 CSVVSGYNEQFF TGCAGCGTTGTTAGCGGGTACAATGAGCAGTTCTTC
TRBJ2-5 TRBV9 . . CASSLQAKGETQYF TGTGCCAGCAGCCTCCAAGCGAAGGGGGAGACCCAGTACTTC
TRBJ1-1 TRBV6-8 . . CAIRRDLNTEAFF TGTGCCATCAGGAGGGACCTGAACACTGAAGCTTTCTTT
TRBJ2-7 TRBV11-3 . TRBD1 CASSRRTTGAYEQYF TGTGCCAGCAGCCGCAGGACGACAGGGGCCTACGAGCAGTACTTC
TRBJ2-3 TRBV15 few . CATSRDQSTDTQYF TGTGCCACCAGCAGAGATCAGAGCACAGATACGCAGTATTTT
TRBJ2-7 TRBV18 . . CASSPSGTHYEQYF TGTGCCAGCTCCCCTTCCGGGACACACTACGAGCAGTACTTC